The 14 T cell receptor beta chains below come from one sample, sequenced in a study of radiotherapy plus CTLA-4 blockade in lung cancer. Some clones are missing from TCRdb's copy, which holds only in-frame ones; the method was immunoSEQ multiplex PCR. The sample contains over 60,000 clones, more than 75% of which appear only once. Sample: peripheral blood, taken from a patient treated with radiotherapy plus ipilimumab. These receptors were collected from a human donor with non-small cell lung cancer who had stable disease on radiotherapy plus ipilimumab.

To note about this clone: Germline and junction disagree at one end, which may indicate a read error. This chain links TRBV9 with TRBJ2-5; D gene ambiguous. CDR1 and CDR2 (germline): SGDLS, YYNGEE. The CDR3 runs to 14 residues. CDR3 sequence (DNA): TGTGCCAGCAGCGTAGGACACTTCCAAGAGACCCGGTACTTC. This gives the protein CASSVGHFQETRYF.

This sequence joins TRBV2 and TRBJ2-1, with a tentative D call TRBD2 (6 bases). This CDR3 contains 13 residues. Germline V gene data show CDR1 as SNHLY and CDR2 as FYNNEI. Trimming shortened V by 7 bases and J by 3 bases, and 10 bases separated the two germline ends. Here the CDR3 DNA reads TGTGCCAGCATTGAGCGGGTCTACAATGAGCAGTTCTTC. Translated, it gives CASIERVYNEQFF.

The rearrangement uses TRBV28 and TRBJ2-2, with D perhaps matching TRBD1 (6 bases). This CDR3 spans 16 amino acids. The ends were cut back, 4 bases at V and 6 bases at J, with 18 bases in the middle. Germline CDR1 is MDHEN and CDR2 is SYDVKM. The CDR3 region is CASSSHSGVGAGELFF. The DNA of the CDR3 is TGTGCCAGCAGTTCCCACTCAGGGGTGGGGGCCGGGGAGCTGTTTTTT.

The DNA for the CDR3 is TGCGCCAGCTGGCAGGGCCCATCGGTGGGAGAGACCCAGTACTTC. This sequence encodes CASWQGPSVGETQYF. The genes are TRBV5-1 and TRBJ2-5; TRBD1 is a possible D gene (5 bases). CDR3 length: 15 residues. Looked up from germline, CDR1 is SGHRS and CDR2 is YFSETQ. V lost 7 bases and J lost 4, with 20 bases in between.

The gene calls are TRBV29-1 and TRBJ2-7, with 11 bases lining up with TRBD2. Germline-derived CDR1 and CDR2 are SQVTM and ANQGSEA. The CDR3 is 13 amino acids. J gave up 3 bases and V 7 bases, and 5 bases lay outside the gene matches. The CDR3 region has the DNA TGCAGCGGCACTAGCGGGAGTTACTACGAGCAGTACTTC. Its protein is CSGTSGSYYEQYF.

The CDR3 region is CASKRGHGQADQPQHF. In nucleotides, the CDR3 is TGTGCCAGTAAGCGAGGACATGGGCAGGCCGATCAGCCCCAGCATTTT. The chain combines TRBV19 with TRBJ1-5, with D tentatively TRBD1 (5 bases). This CDR3 spans 16 amino acids. CDR1 is LNHDA, CDR2 SQIVND, per germline (reference sequence). Between the trimmed V and J ends, which lost 7 bases and 5 bases, there was a span of 21 bases.

The chain joins TRBV28 to TRBJ1-4, with D unclear. The germline V gene encodes CDR1 MDHEN and CDR2 SYDVKM. Between the trimmed V and J ends, which lost 2 bases and 8 bases, there was a span of 15 bases. The CDR3 contains 15 residues. This CDR3 is CASSLVPYLGEKLFF. CDR3 nucleotide sequence: TGTGCCAGCAGTTTAGTCCCCTATCTGGGGGAAAAACTGTTTTTT.

The chain has TRBV7-6 and TRBJ2-5; maybe TRBD2 (6 bases). V was clipped by 0 bases and J by 5 bases, with 13 bases between them. Germline V gene sequence: CDR1 SGHVS, CDR2 FNYEAQ. The CDR3 spans 15 residues. The CDR3 reads CASSLAGGRDETQYF. CDR3 nucleotides: TGTGCCAGCAGCTTAGCGGGGGGAAGGGATGAGACCCAGTACTTC.

V is TRBV6-4 and J is TRBJ2-2, with D perhaps assigned TRBD1 or TRBD2 (5 bases each). The V and J ends lost 3 bases and 3 bases respectively, with 8 bases between them. Germline V gene sequence: CDR1 MRHNA, CDR2 SNTAGT. The CDR3 runs to 14 residues. The CDR3 region has the DNA TGTGCCAGCAGTGAGGGGGTTTACACCGGGGAGCTGTTTTTT. This encodes CASSEGVYTGELFF.

The CDR3 nucleotides are TGTGCCATCAGTGAGACAGGGAACGGGGCCAACGTCCTGACTTTC. Translation gives CAISETGNGANVLTF. The chain recombines TRBV10-3 with TRBJ2-6, with D possibly matching TRBD1 (6 bases). The ends were cut back, 2 bases at V and 4 bases at J, with 9 bases in the middle. CDR3 size: 15 residues. Germline values: CDR1 ENHRY, CDR2 SYGVKD.

The chain combines TRBV11-2 with TRBJ1-5; TRBD1 matches at 7 bases. The length of the CDR3 is 14 residues. The trim removed 5 bases at V and 5 bases at J, leaving 6 bases unmatched. Germline V gene lookup returns CDR1 SGHAT and CDR2 FQNNGV. The CDR3 DNA reads as TGTGCCAGCAGCCTTACTGACAGGGATCAGCCCCAGCATTTT. Translated: CASSLTDRDQPQHF.

V usage is TRBV10-1 and J usage is TRBJ2-7; TRBD1 aligns across 8 bases. CDR1 and CDR2 from the germline V gene are WNHNN and SYGVQD (reference sequence). This CDR3 comprises 12 residues. J lost 13 bases, V lost 5 bases, and 10 bases had no gene match. The CDR3 reads CASSPTGQGPYF. CDR3 nucleotides: TGCGCCAGCAGTCCAACCGGACAGGGTCCTTACTTC.

This chain joins TRBV28 and TRBJ2-7; D possibly corresponds to TRBD2 (7 bases). The CDR3 spans 14 residues. CDR1 is MDHEN and CDR2 is SYDVKM in the germline V gene. Trimming removed 7 bases from V and 2 bases from J, with 15 bases in between. CDR3 sequence: CASTPGGRTYEQYF. The CDR3, as DNA: TGTGCCAGCACCCCCGGGGGGCGGACCTACGAGCAGTACTTC.

The genes are TRBV15 and TRBJ2-7; 7 bases align to TRBD2. Unmatched junction bases numbered 8, after V lost 0 bases and J lost 3 bases. Germline CDR1 is LNHNV and CDR2 is YYDKDF (reference sequence). The CDR3 has 16 residues. The CDR3 DNA is TGTGCCACCAGCAGAGAGGTCGGGGGGTGGAACTACGAGCAGTACTTC. Amino acid sequence: CATSREVGGWNYEQYF.